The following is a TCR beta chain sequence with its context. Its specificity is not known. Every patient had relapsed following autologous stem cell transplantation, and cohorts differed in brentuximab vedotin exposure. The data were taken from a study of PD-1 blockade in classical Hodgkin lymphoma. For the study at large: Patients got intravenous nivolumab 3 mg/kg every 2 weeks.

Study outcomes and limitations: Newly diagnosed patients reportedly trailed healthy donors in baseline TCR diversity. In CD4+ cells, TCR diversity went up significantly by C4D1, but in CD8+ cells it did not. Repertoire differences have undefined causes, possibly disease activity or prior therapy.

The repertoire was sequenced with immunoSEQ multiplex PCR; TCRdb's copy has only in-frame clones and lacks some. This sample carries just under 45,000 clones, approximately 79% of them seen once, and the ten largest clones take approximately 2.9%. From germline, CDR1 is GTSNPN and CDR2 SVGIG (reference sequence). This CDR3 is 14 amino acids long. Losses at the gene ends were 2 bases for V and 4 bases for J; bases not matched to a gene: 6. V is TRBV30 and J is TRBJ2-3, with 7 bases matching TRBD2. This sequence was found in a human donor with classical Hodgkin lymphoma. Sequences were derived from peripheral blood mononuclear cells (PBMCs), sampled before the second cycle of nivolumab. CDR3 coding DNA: TGTGCCTGGAGTATCCTCCGGGGGGCAGATACGCAGTATTTT. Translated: CAWSILRGADTQYF.